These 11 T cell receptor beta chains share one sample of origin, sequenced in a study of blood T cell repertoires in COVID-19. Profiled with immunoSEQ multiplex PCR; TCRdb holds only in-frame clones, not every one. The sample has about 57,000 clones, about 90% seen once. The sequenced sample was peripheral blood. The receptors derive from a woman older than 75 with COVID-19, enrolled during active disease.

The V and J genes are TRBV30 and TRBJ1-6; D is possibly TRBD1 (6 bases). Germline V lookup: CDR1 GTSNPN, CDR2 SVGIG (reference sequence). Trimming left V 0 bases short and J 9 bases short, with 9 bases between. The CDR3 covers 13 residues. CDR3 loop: CAWSVQGRSPLHF. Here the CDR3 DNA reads TGTGCCTGGAGTGTACAGGGTCGTTCACCCCTCCACTTT.

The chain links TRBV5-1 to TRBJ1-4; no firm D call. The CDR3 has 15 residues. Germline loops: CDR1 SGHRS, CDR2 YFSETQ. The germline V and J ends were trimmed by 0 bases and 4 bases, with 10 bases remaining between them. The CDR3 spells CASSLDARNNEKLFF. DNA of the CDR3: TGCGCCAGCAGCTTGGATGCCAGGAATAATGAAAAACTGTTTTTT.

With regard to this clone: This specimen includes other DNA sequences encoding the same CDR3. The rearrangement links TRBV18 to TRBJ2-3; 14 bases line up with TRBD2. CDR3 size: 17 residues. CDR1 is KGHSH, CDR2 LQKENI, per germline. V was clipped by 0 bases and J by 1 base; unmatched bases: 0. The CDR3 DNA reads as TGTGCCAGCTCACCACCGGGACTAGCGGGGGGCACAGATACGCAGTATTTT. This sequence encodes CASSPPGLAGGTDTQYF.

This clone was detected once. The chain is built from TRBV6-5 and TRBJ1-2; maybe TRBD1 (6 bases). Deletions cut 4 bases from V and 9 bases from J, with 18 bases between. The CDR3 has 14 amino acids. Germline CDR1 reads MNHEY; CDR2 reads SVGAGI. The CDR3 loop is CASSSRDTSASYTF. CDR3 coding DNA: TGTGCCAGCAGTTCCCGGGACACATCAGCAAGCTACACCTTC.

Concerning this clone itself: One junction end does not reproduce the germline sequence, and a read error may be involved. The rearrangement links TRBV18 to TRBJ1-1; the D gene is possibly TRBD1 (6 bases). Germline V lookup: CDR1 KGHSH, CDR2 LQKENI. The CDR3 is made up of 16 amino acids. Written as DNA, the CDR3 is TGTGCCAGCTCACCAATCGGGGGGGGCAGGAACGCTGAAGCTTTCTTT. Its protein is CASSPIGGGRNAEAFF.

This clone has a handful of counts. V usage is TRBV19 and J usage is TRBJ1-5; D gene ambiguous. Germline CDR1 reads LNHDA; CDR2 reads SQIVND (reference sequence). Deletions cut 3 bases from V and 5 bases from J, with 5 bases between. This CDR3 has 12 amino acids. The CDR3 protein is CASSIGDQPQHF. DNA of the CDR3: TGTGCCAGTAGTATCGGGGATCAGCCCCAGCATTTT.

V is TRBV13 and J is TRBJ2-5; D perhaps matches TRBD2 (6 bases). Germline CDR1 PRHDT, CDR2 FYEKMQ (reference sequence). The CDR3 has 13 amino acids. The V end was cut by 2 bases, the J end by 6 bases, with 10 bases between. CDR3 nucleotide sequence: TGTGCCAGCAGCTTAAGTGGGGGGAAGACCCAGTACTTC. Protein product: CASSLSGGKTQYF.

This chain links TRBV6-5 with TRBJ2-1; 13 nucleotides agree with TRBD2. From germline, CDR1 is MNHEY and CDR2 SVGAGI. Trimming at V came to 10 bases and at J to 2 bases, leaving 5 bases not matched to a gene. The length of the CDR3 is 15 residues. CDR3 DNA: TGTGCCATCACTAGCGGGGGGGCAGCCTACAATGAGCAGTTCTTC. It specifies CAITSGGAAYNEQFF.

CDR3 nucleotide sequence: TGCGCCAGCAGCCGAGGAGGGGAGTGGGCGAACTATGGCTACACCTTC. This sequence encodes CASSRGGEWANYGYTF. J is TRBJ1-2 and V is TRBV4-1; D may be TRBD1 (5 bases). Germline V gene sequence: CDR1 MGHRA, CDR2 YSYEKL. V lost 4 bases to trimming and J lost 2 bases, with 17 bases between them. The CDR3 extends over 16 amino acids.

The CDR3 DNA sequence: TGTGCCAGTAGTTTTGACAGGGGCTATGGCTACACCTTC. It is translated as CASSFDRGYGYTF. This chain joins TRBV19 and TRBJ1-2; 8 nucleotides match TRBD1. With 5 bases clipped from V and 4 bases from J, the junction kept 3 bases outside the gene matches. Looked up from germline, CDR1 is LNHDA and CDR2 is SQIVND (reference sequence). This CDR3 is built from 13 residues.

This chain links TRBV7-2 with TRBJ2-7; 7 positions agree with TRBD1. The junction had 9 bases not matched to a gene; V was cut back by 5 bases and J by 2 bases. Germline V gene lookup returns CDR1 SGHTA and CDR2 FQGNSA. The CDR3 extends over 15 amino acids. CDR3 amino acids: CASSPRQGRTYEQYF. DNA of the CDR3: TGTGCCAGCAGCCCCAGACAGGGAAGGACCTACGAGCAGTACTTC. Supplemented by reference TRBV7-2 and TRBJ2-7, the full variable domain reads GAGVSQSPSNKVTEKGKDVELRCDPISGHTALYWYRQSLGQGLEFLIYFQGNSAPDKSGLPSDRFSAERTGGSVSTLTIQRTQQEDSAVYLCASSPRQGRTYEQYFGPGTRLTVT.